The present TCR beta chain was sequenced within a study of response to subunit inactivated influenza vaccine. Points from the study as a whole: Authors suggested each seasonal flu vaccination may recruit only limited numbers of new T cells.

Via MiXCR, TCRdb re-called the RT-PCR reads, giving one row per CDR3 protein. The data hold 500,000 or so distinct CDR3 sequences, with 10% to 11% observed a single time. In this sample, this clonotype turned up a few times. Its specificity is unknown. The CDR3 sequence is 14 residues long. CDR1 is SSHAT and CDR2 is FNYEAQ in the germline V gene (reference sequence). The V gene end was trimmed by 5 bases and the J gene end by 9 bases; junction bases not matched to a gene: 9. This TCR was sampled from a man aged 45-65 years who received an inactivated influenza vaccine. The specimen was PBMCs from blood, collected roughly 46 days after vaccination. This sequence joins TRBV7-7 and TRBJ2-1; 8 bases fit TRBD2. The CDR3 DNA reads TGTGCCAGCAGCGAGGGAGATAGCGGGACTGAGCAGTTCTTC. Protein sequence: CASSEGDSGTEQFF.